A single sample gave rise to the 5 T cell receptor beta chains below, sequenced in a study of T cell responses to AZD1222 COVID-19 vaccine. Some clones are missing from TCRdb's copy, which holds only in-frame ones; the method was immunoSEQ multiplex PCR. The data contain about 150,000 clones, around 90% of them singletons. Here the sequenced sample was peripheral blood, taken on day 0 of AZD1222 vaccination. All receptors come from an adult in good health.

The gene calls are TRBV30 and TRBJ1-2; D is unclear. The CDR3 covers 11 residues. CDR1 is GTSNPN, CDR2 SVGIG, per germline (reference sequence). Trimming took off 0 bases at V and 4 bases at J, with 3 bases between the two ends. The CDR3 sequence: CAWSVLYGYTF. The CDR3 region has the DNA TGTGCCTGGAGTGTACTCTATGGCTACACCTTC. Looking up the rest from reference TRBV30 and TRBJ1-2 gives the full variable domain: SQTIHQWPATLVQPVGSPLSLECTVEGTSNPNLYWYRQAAGRGLQLLFYSVGIGQISSEVPQNLSASRPQDRQFILSSKKLLLSDSGFYLCAWSVLYGYTFGSGTRLTVV.

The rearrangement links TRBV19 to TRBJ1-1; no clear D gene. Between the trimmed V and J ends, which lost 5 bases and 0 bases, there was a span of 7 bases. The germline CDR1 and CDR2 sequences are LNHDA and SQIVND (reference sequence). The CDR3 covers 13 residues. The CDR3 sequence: CASSGTMNTEAFF. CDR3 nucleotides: TGTGCCAGTAGTGGTACAATGAACACTGAAGCTTTCTTT.

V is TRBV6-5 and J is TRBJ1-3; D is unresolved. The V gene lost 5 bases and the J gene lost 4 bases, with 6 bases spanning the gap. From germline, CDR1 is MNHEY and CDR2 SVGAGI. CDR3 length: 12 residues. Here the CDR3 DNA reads TGTGCCAGCAGTCAGCCCGGAAACACCATATATTTT. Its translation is CASSQPGNTIYF.

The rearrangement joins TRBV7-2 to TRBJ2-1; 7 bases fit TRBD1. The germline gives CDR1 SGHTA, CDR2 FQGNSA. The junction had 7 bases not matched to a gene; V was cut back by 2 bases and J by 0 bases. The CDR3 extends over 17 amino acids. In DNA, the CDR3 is TGTGCCAGCAGCTTACGTCTAGGGACAGCCTCCTACAATGAGCAGTTCTTC. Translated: CASSLRLGTASYNEQFF. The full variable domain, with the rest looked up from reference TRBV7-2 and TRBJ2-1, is GAGVSQSPSNKVTEKGKDVELRCDPISGHTALYWYRQSLGQGLEFLIYFQGNSAPDKSGLPSDRFSAERTGGSVSTLTIQRTQQEDSAVYLCASSLRLGTASYNEQFFGPGTRLTVL.

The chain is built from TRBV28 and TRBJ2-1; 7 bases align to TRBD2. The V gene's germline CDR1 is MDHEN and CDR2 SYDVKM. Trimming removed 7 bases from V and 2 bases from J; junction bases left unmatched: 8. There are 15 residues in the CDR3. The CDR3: CASNGAAGPYNEQFF. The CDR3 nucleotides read TGTGCCAGCAACGGAGCAGCGGGGCCCTACAATGAGCAGTTCTTC.